A single sample is the source of the 29 T cell receptor beta chains below, sequenced in a study of regulatory T cells in long-lasting Graves disease (dated by TCRdb to the early 2020s). Explained via the paper, the time point label denotes: persistent/refractory GD, antithyroid drugs over 5 years with positive TRAb. For both TCR sequencing and RNA sequencing, RNA was extracted from PBMCs using TRIzol. Libraries were constructed by multiplex PCR. Sequenced on an Illumina HiSeq 4000. iRepertoire HTBI primers and Arm-PCR amplification of CDR3 regions were used to construct TCR beta libraries. TCRdb trimmed the raw reads at Q25, called clones with MiXCR and kept productive beta chains. Entries that share a CDR3 protein sequence are merged under the most common genes and DNA. Counted in this sample were roughly 360,000 distinct CDR3 sequences; approximately 25% of them appeared once. The top ten constitute less than 30% of the sample.

Specimen: peripheral blood mononuclear cells (PBMCs), collected when the disease was refractory, from a patient treated with antithyroid drugs. These receptors were obtained from a woman in her thirties or forties with Graves disease. Donor details come from another sample of the same person, matched by shared clones.

A word on this clonotype: It may be a read error: a sequence one base away is much more abundant. This chain joins TRBV7-9 and TRBJ2-7, with a possible D match to TRBD1 (6 bases). The CDR3 runs to 16 residues. V lost 2 bases and J 3 bases, leaving 17 bases between the germline ends. Germline V gene sequence: CDR1 SEHNR, CDR2 FQNEAQ (reference sequence). CDR3 DNA sequence: TGTGCCAGCAGCTTAAGGCTCAGGGTACAGGGCTACGAGCAGTACTTC. This sequence encodes CASSLRLRVQGYEQYF.

V and J are TRBV7-9 and TRBJ1-3; no clear D gene. The V and J ends lost 2 bases and 3 bases respectively, with 11 bases between them. The germline V gene encodes CDR1 SEHNR and CDR2 FQNEAQ (reference sequence). The CDR3 covers 15 residues. The CDR3 coding sequence is TGTGCCAGCAGCTTACTCGGCAGGTTTGGAAACACCATATATTTT. It translates to CASSLLGRFGNTIYF.

The rearrangement links TRBV18 to TRBJ2-7; D uncertain. From germline, CDR1 is KGHSH and CDR2 LQKENI. Trimming stripped 3 bases from V and 2 bases from J, with 14 bases between. The CDR3 extends over 15 amino acids. CDR3 nucleotides: TGTGCCAGCTCACCCAAAGCCGGAACTGCCTACGAGCAGTACTTC. It translates to CASSPKAGTAYEQYF.

The CDR3, as DNA: TGTGCCAGCAGTTACAAAGGGGGGCTTCAAGAGACCCAGTACTTC. It translates to CASSYKGGLQETQYF. The chain is built from TRBV6-9 and TRBJ2-5; D may be TRBD1 or TRBD2 (6 bases each). Germline loops: CDR1 MNHGY, CDR2 SVAAGI. This CDR3 contains 15 residues. Trimming left V 3 bases short and J 2 bases short, with 13 bases between.

This clonotype was seen many times. This chain links TRBV28 with TRBJ2-7; 9 bases match TRBD2. CDR1 and CDR2 (germline): MDHEN, SYDVKM. V lost 6 bases, J lost 4 bases, and 7 bases stayed unmatched. This CDR3 has 14 amino acids. Here the CDR3 reads CASRAGGLSYEQYF. The DNA for the CDR3 is TGTGCCAGCAGGGCGGGAGGGCTTTCATACGAGCAGTACTTC.

The chain joins TRBV7-8 to TRBJ2-7, with D possibly TRBD2 on 5 matching bases. V lost 0 bases, J lost 2 bases, and 14 bases lay in between. The germline CDR1 and CDR2 sequences are SGHVS and FQNEAQ. This CDR3 has 16 residues. The CDR3 here is CASSLAPGSSTYEQYF. CDR3 DNA sequence: TGTGCCAGCAGCTTAGCCCCGGGATCGTCGACCTACGAGCAGTACTTC.

This clonotype was seen ten or more times. The CDR3 loop reads CASSLIREAPRQTQYF. DNA of the CDR3: TGTGCCAGCAGCTTAATAAGGGAGGCTCCAAGACAGACCCAGTACTTC. The chain has TRBV11-2 and TRBJ2-5; weak D call: TRBD2 (6 bases). V was trimmed by 2 bases and J by 6 bases, leaving 19 bases between them. In germline, CDR1 is SGHAT, CDR2 FQNNGV. The CDR3 length is 16 residues.

This chain joins TRBV10-3 and TRBJ2-7; D may be TRBD1 (6 bases). V was cut by 5 bases and J by 1 base, with 12 bases left in between. Germline lookup yields CDR1 ENHRY and CDR2 SYGVKD. The CDR3 runs 14 residues. The DNA of the CDR3 is TGTGCCATCAGTTTAGCAGACAGGTCCTACGAGCAGTACTTC. It translates to CAISLADRSYEQYF.

This clonotype has ten or more counts. This chain connects TRBV2 to TRBJ2-2; D is perhaps TRBD1 or TRBD2 (6 bases each). Looked up from germline, CDR1 is SNHLY and CDR2 is FYNNEI. With 6 bases removed from V and 2 bases from J, the gap between germline ends came to 7 bases. This CDR3 comprises 13 residues. The chain's CDR3 is CASRGGNTGELFF. CDR3 in DNA: TGTGCCAGCAGGGGGGGCAACACCGGGGAGCTGTTTTTT. Supplemented by reference TRBV2 and TRBJ2-2, the full variable domain reads EPEVTQTPSHQVTQMGQEVILRCVPISNHLYFYWYRQILGQKVEFLVSFYNNEISEKSEIFDDQFSVERPDGSNFTLKIRSTKLEDSAMYFCASRGGNTGELFFGEGSRLTVL.

This clonotype was recorded many times. V and J are TRBV30 and TRBJ1-1, with D uncertain. Per the germline V gene, CDR1 is GTSNPN and CDR2 is SVGIG (reference sequence). V lost 5 bases to trimming and J lost 8 bases, with 12 bases between them. The CDR3 sequence is 11 residues long. The CDR3 loop is CAWAFEEEAFF. Written as DNA, the CDR3 is TGTGCCTGGGCGTTTGAAGAGGAAGCTTTCTTT.

This chain links TRBV7-6 with TRBJ1-1; 7 bases are a match to TRBD1. V trimming: 5 bases; J trimming: 7 bases; junction bases outside the gene matches: 10. Germline values: CDR1 SGHVS, CDR2 FNYEAQ. The CDR3 loop spans 14 amino acids. The CDR3 here is CASSTPGQNNEAFF. DNA for the CDR3: TGTGCCAGCAGCACCCCGGGACAGAATAATGAAGCTTTCTTT.

The V and J genes are TRBV5-8 and TRBJ2-5; the D is unclear. The CDR3 extends over 13 amino acids. Germline V gene data show CDR1 as SGHTS and CDR2 as YDEGEE. The germline V and J ends were trimmed by 7 bases and 4 bases, with 14 bases remaining between them. The CDR3 DNA sequence: TGTGCCAGCTTAAGGGATTTAATAGAGACCCAGTACTTC. This gives the protein CASLRDLIETQYF. The variable domain in full, completed from reference TRBV5-8 and TRBJ2-5, reads EAGVTQSPTHLIKTRGQQATLRCSPISGHTSVYWYQQALGLGLQFLLWYDEGEERNRGNFPPRFSGRQFPNYSSELNVNALELEDSALYLCASLRDLIETQYFGPGTRLLVL.

Remarks on this clonotype: A much larger clone differs by one base, so this may be a read error. The V call is TRBV6-1, the J call TRBJ2-5, with a weak D call TRBD1 (5 bases). CDR1 is MNHNS, CDR2 SASEGT, per germline. The CDR3 runs 15 residues. CDR3: CASSTHRKTQEIQYF. The CDR3 region has the DNA TGTGCCAGCAGTACTCACAGGAAAACCCAAGAGATCCAGTACTTC.

The table lists this clonotype with many counts. The chain has TRBV2 and TRBJ2-5; D is ambiguous. The CDR3 has 13 residues. V was shortened by 9 bases and J by 0 bases, with 11 bases between the two germline ends. CDR1 is SNHLY, CDR2 FYNNEI, per germline. The CDR3 region has the DNA TGTGCCAGTGCCCTTATGTACCAAGAGACCCAGTACTTC. It encodes CASALMYQETQYF.

This clonotype was found many times. V usage is TRBV28 and J usage is TRBJ2-5; TRBD1 matches at 9 bases. V gave up 2 bases and J gave up 4 bases; unmatched junction bases: 11. The CDR3 is 17 residues long. Germline assignment: CDR1 MDHEN and CDR2 SYDVKM. The CDR3 bases are TGTGCCAGCAGTTTAGGGGACAGGGCGGGAGCAAGAGAGACCCAGTACTTC. This encodes CASSLGDRAGARETQYF.

V and J are TRBV12-3 or TRBV12-4 and TRBJ2-2; tentatively, D is TRBD1 (6 bases). The CDR3 runs 14 residues. Trimming took off 7 bases at V and 6 bases at J, with 15 bases between the two ends. CDR3 residues: CASKNRAVSGELFF. The CDR3 bases are TGTGCCAGCAAGAACAGGGCGGTATCCGGGGAGCTGTTTTTT.

The chain joins TRBV11-2 to TRBJ2-2, with TRBD2 matching over 12 bases. After removal of 5 bases from V and 5 bases from J, the junction contained 6 bases not matched to a gene. The CDR3 is 16 residues long. The germline gives CDR1 SGHAT, CDR2 FQNNGV. The CDR3 coding sequence is TGTGCCAGCAGCCTAGCGGGAGGGCCGATAACCGGGGAGCTGTTTTTT. This translates into CASSLAGGPITGELFF.

This clonotype was seen repeatedly, ten times or more. The genes are TRBV5-4 and TRBJ2-1; tentative D call: TRBD2 (6 bases). In germline, CDR1 is SGHNT, CDR2 YYREEE (reference sequence). V was clipped by 2 bases and J by 7 bases, with 7 bases between them. There are 12 residues in the CDR3. In DNA form, the CDR3 reads TGTGCCAGCAGCTTCGGGAGTAATGAGCAGTTCTTC. Translated, it gives CASSFGSNEQFF.

This clonotype occurred many times. This CDR3 reads CASGTDPYEQYF. CDR3 nucleotide sequence: TGTGCCAGCGGAACGGATCCCTACGAGCAGTACTTC. V usage is TRBV28 and J usage is TRBJ2-7; D not resolved. The germline V gene encodes CDR1 MDHEN and CDR2 SYDVKM. Trimming pared 8 bases from V and 2 bases from J, leaving 10 bases between. The CDR3 contains 12 residues.

This clonotype was found a few times. The chain uses TRBV6-1 and TRBJ1-4; D is unresolved. The V and J ends lost 5 bases and 8 bases respectively, with 15 bases between them. The CDR3 is 14 residues long. Germline CDR1 MNHNS, CDR2 SASEGT. The CDR3 nucleotides read TGTGCCAGCAGTCCCCACCGCCGGAGCGAAAAACTGTTTTTT. This encodes CASSPHRRSEKLFF.

This clonotype was seen ten or more times. In DNA, the CDR3 is TGTGCCACCAGTGATTTTGGCCAAGAGACCCAGTACTTC. Amino acids: CATSDFGQETQYF. The rearrangement joins TRBV24-1 to TRBJ2-5; D gene ambiguous. V lost 1 base and J 1 base, leaving 3 bases between the germline ends. Germline CDR1 KGHDR, CDR2 SFDVKD. CDR3 length: 13 amino acids.

This clonotype appeared a few times. Compared with germline, one end of the junction differs, possibly owing to a read error. The genes are TRBV10-3 and TRBJ2-2; TRBD2 matches at 9 bases. CDR1 ENHRY and CDR2 SYGVKD come from the germline V gene. This CDR3 has 15 amino acids. DNA of the CDR3: TGTGCCATCAGCCGACTAGCGGTTAACACCGGGAAGCTGTTTTTT. Its protein product is CAISRLAVNTGKLFF.

This clonotype was seen at least ten times. This chain connects TRBV2 to TRBJ2-6, with a possible D match to TRBD1 (5 bases). The germline V gene encodes CDR1 SNHLY and CDR2 FYNNEI. The V end lost 1 base, the J end lost 0 bases, and 10 bases lay between the germline ends. The CDR3 consists of 17 residues. In DNA form, the CDR3 reads TGTGCCAGCAGTGAAGATCTGGGGCCCTCTGGGGCCAACGTCCTGACTTTC. Its protein is CASSEDLGPSGANVLTF.

This clonotype was seen only a few times. A read error may produce the germline difference seen at one junction end. The V call is TRBV7-9, the J call TRBJ2-2, with D maybe TRBD1 (6 bases). The CDR3 is made up of 14 amino acids. Per germline, CDR1 SEHNR and CDR2 FQNEAQ (reference sequence). CDR3 sequence (DNA): TGTGCCAGCAGCCCCAAACAGGGTTTCGGGGCGCTGTTTTTT. This codes for CASSPKQGFGALFF.

This clonotype was seen at least ten times. V gene TRBV19 combines with J gene TRBJ2-7; D is ambiguous. Germline values: CDR1 LNHDA, CDR2 SQIVND (reference sequence). V gave up 8 bases and J gave up 2 bases, with 16 bases separating them. The CDR3 contains 14 residues. The CDR3 region is CASSRGRSTYEQYF. The DNA for the CDR3 is TGTGCCAGTTCCCGAGGCCGAAGCACCTACGAGCAGTACTTC.

This clonotype was seen at least ten times. This chain uses TRBV10-3 with TRBJ2-7, with a possible D match to TRBD2 (5 bases). CDR3 length: 15 amino acids. Trimming shortened V by 2 bases and J by 1 base, and 12 bases separated the two germline ends. Germline CDR1 reads ENHRY; CDR2 reads SYGVKD. The CDR3: CAISERSGPSYEQYF. The CDR3 DNA is TGTGCCATCAGTGAGCGCAGCGGCCCTTCCTACGAGCAGTACTTC.

This chain links TRBV5-1 with TRBJ1-4; maybe TRBD1 (6 bases). Trimming took 1 base from V and 2 from J, leaving 15 bases between them. This CDR3 contains 17 residues. Germline V gene sequence: CDR1 SGHRS, CDR2 YFSETQ. CDR3 coding DNA: TGCGCCAGCAGCTTGAGCCAGGGGTCGGTGACTAATGAAAAACTGTTTTTT. Amino acids: CASSLSQGSVTNEKLFF.

This chain links TRBV7-9 with TRBJ2-5; 7 nucleotides match TRBD1. The CDR3 is 13 amino acids. V gave up 5 bases and J gave up 10 bases; unmatched junction bases: 10. CDR1 and CDR2 (germline): SEHNR, FQNEAQ (reference sequence). CDR3 sequence reads: CASSVNRGGDQYF. DNA of the CDR3: TGTGCCAGCAGCGTGAACAGGGGCGGTGACCAGTACTTC.

The chain carries TRBV29-1 and TRBJ2-3; 10 nucleotides agree with TRBD2. The CDR3 is made up of 15 amino acids. V gave up 0 bases and J gave up 1 base; unmatched junction bases: 1. CDR1 and CDR2 (germline): SQVTM, ANQGSEA. The CDR3 DNA follows: TGCAGCGTTGAAGATCTAGCGGGAGGCACAGATACGCAGTATTTT. It yields the protein CSVEDLAGGTDTQYF.